This TCR beta chain is from a study of cytomegalovirus exposure and HLA in healthy donors. Study outcomes and limitations: Listed as cytomegalovirus-associated were over 150 TCR beta chains. Reports indicated that the classifier achieved high specificity and sensitivity in diagnosing cytomegalovirus status. The authors confirmed in vitro that three CMV-associated chains were specific for CMV antigens. Most TCR sequences showed up rarely, but some public TCRs showed up in many donors.

Notes on this clone: Its cognate antigen is unknown.

Per the germline V gene, CDR1 is SGDLS and CDR2 is YYNGEE. Unmatched junction bases numbered 9, after V lost 4 bases and J lost 0 bases. There are 17 residues in the CDR3. The repertoire was sequenced with immunoSEQ multiplex PCR; TCRdb's copy has only in-frame clones and lacks some. The repertoire holds more than 55,000 clones, with 94% as singletons. V gene TRBV9 combines with J gene TRBJ2-1; 8 positions match TRBD2. Specimen: PBMCs. The sequence was collected from a young woman in good health and CMV-seronegative. In DNA, the CDR3 is TGTGCCAGCAGCCCCCGAGAGCGGGGGAACTCCTACAATGAGCAGTTCTTC. It yields the protein CASSPRERGNSYNEQFF.